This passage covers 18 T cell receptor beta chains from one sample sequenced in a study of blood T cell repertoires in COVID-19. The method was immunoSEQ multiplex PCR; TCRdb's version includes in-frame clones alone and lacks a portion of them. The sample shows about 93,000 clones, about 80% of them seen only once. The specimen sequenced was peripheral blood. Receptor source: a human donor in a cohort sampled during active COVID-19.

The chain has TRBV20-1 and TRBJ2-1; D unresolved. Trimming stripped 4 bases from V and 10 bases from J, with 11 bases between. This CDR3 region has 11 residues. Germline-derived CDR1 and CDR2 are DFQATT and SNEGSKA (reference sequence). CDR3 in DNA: TGCAGTGCTACAGACACCTACGAGCAGTTCTTC. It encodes CSATDTYEQFF.

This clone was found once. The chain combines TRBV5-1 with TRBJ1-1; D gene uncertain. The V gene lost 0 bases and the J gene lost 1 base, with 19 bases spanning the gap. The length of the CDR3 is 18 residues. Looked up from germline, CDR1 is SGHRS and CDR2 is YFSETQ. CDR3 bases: TGCGCCAGCAGCTTGGGACACGGGGTACAGTTACAGAACACTGAAGCTTTCTTT. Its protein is CASSLGHGVQLQNTEAFF.

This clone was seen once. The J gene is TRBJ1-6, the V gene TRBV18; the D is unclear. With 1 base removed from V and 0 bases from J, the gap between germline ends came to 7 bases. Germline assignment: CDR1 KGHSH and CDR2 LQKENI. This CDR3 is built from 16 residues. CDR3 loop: CASSPLPLSYNSPLHF. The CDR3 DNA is TGTGCCAGCTCACCACTCCCCCTCTCCTATAATTCACCCCTCCACTTT.

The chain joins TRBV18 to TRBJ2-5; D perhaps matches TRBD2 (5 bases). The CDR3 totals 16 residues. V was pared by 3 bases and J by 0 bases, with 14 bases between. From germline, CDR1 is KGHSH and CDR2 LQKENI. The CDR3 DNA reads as TGTGCCAGCTCACCCCTCATAGCGACCAACCAAGAGACCCAGTACTTC. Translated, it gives CASSPLIATNQETQYF. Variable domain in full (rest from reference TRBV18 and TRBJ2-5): NAGVMQNPRHLVRRRGQEARLRCSPMKGHSHVYWYRQLPEEGLKFMVYLQKENIIDESGMPKERFSAEFPKEGPSILRIQQVVRGDSAAYFCASSPLIATNQETQYFGPGTRLLVL.

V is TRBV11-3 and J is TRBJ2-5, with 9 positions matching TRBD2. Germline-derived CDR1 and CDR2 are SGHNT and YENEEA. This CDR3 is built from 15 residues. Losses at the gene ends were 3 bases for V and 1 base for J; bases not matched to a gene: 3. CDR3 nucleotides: TGTGCCAGCAGCTTGGGACTAGCAACCCAAGAGACCCAGTACTTC. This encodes CASSLGLATQETQYF.

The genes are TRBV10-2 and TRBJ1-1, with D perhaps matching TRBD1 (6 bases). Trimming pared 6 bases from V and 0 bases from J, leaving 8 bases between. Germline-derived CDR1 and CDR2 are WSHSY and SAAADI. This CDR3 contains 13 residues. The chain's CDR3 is CASRDRLNTEAFF. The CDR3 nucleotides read TGCGCCAGCAGGGACAGATTGAACACTGAAGCTTTCTTT.

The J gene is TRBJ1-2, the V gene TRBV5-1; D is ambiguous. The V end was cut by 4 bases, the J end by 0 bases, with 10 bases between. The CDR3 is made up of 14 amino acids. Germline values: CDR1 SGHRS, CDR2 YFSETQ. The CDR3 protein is CASSLREANYGYTF. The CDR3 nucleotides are TGCGCCAGCAGCCTCCGCGAGGCTAACTATGGCTACACCTTC.

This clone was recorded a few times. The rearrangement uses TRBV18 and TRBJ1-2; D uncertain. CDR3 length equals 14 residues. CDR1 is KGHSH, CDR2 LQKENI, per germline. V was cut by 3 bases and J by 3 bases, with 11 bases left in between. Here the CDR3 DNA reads TGTGCCAGCTCACCGCGGGTAGATTACTATGGCTACACCTTC. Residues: CASSPRVDYYGYTF.

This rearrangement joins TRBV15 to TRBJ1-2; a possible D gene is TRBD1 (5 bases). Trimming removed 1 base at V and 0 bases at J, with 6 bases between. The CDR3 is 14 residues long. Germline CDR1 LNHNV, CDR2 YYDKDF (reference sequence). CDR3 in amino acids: CATSRGQSNYGYTF. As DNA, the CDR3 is TGTGCCACCAGCAGAGGACAGTCTAACTATGGCTACACCTTC.

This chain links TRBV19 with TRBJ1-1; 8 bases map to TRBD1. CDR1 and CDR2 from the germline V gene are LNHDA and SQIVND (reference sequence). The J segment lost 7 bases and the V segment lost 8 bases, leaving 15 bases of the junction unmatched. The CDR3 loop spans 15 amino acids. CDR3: CASGDQGAVSGEAFF. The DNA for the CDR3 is TGTGCCAGTGGGGACCAGGGGGCGGTCTCCGGTGAAGCTTTCTTT.

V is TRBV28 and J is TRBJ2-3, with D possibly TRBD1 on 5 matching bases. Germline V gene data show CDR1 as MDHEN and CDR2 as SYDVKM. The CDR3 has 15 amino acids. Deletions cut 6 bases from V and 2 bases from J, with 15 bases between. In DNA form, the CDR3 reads TGTGCCAGCAGCGCACCCGACAGACTCACAGATACGCAGTATTTT. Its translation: CASSAPDRLTDTQYF.

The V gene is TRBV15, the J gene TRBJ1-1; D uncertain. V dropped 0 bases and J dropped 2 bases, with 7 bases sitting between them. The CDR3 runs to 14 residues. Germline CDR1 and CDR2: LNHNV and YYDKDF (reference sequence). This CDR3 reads CATSRDRANTEAFF. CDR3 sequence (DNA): TGTGCCACCAGCAGAGATAGAGCCAACACTGAAGCTTTCTTT. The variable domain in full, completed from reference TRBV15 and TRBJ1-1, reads DAMVIQNPRYQVTQFGKPVTLSCSQTLNHNVMYWYQQKSSQAPKLLFHYYDKDFNNEADTPDNFQSRRPNTSFCFLDIRSPGLGDTAMYLCATSRDRANTEAFFGQGTRLTVV.

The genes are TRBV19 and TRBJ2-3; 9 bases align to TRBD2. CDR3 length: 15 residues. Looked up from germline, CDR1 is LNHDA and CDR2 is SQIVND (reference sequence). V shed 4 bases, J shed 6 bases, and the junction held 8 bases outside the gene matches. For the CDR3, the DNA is TGTGCCAGTAGTAGATCTAGCGGGGAGGGGGATACGCAGTATTTT. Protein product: CASSRSSGEGDTQYF.

The CDR3: CASSPGQGSPLHF. CDR3 bases: TGTGCCAGCAGCCCCGGACAGGGGTCACCCCTCCACTTT. The V call is TRBV3-1 (or the pseudogene TRBV3-2), the J call TRBJ1-6, with 9 bases that match TRBD1. Germline lookup yields CDR1 LGHDT and CDR2 YNNKEL (reference sequence). The CDR3 length is 13 residues. The V segment lost 4 bases and the J segment 10 bases; nucleotides outside the gene matches: 2.

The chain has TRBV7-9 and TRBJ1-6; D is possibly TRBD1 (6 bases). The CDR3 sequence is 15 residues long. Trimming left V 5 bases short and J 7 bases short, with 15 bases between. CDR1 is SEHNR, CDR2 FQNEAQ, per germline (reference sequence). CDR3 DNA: TGTGCCAGCAGCCGCAACGGGGGGCCCAATTCACCCCTCCACTTT. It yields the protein CASSRNGGPNSPLHF.

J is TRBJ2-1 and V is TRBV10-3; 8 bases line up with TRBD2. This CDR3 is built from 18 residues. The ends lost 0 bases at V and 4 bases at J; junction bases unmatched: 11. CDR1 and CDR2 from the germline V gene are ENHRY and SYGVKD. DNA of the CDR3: TGTGCCATCAGTGAGTCGACTAAGGGGACTAGAGGTTACAATGAGCAGTTCTTC. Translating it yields CAISESTKGTRGYNEQFF.

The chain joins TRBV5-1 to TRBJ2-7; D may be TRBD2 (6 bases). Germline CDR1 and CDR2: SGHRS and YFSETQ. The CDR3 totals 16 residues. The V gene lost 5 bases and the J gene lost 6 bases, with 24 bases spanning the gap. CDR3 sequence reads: CASRLGGRDRLGEQYF. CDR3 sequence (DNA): TGCGCCAGCAGGCTGGGAGGACGGGACCGCCTCGGCGAGCAGTACTTC.

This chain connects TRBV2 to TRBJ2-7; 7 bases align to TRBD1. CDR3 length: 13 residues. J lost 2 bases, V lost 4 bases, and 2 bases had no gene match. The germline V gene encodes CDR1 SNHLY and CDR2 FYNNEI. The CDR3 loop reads CASSVTGTYEQYF. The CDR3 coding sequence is TGTGCCAGCAGTGTGACAGGGACCTACGAGCAGTACTTC.